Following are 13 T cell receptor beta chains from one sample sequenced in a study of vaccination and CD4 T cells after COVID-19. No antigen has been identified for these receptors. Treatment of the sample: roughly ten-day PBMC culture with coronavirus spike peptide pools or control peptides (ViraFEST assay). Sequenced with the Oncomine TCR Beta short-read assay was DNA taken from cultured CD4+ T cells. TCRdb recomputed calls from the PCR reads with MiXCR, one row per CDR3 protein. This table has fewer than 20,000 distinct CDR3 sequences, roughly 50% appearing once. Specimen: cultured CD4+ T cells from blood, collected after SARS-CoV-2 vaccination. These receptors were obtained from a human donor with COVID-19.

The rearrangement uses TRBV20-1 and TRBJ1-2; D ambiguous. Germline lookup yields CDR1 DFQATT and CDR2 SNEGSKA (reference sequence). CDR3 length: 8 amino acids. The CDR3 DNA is TGCGTAACTGATGGCTACACCTTC. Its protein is CVTDGYTF.

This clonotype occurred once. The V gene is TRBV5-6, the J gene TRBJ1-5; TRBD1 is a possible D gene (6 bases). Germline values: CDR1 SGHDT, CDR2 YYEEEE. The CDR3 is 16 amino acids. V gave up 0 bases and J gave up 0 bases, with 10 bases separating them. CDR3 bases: TGTGCCAGCAGCTTGGGGACAGTGAATAGCAATCAGCCCCAGCATTTT. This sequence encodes CASSLGTVNSNQPQHF.

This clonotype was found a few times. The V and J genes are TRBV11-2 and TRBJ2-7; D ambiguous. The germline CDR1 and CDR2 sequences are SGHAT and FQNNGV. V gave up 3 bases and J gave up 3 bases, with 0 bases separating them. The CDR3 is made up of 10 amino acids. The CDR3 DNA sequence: TGTGCCAGCAGCTTCTACGAGCAGTACTTC. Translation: CASSFYEQYF.

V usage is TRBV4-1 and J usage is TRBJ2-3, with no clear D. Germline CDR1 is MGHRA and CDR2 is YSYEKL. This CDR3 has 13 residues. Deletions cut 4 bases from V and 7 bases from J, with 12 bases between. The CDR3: CASSPLDPNTQYF. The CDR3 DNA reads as TGCGCCAGCAGCCCCCTCGATCCGAATACGCAGTATTTT.

This CDR3 is CASSYSERNYEQYF. The CDR3, as DNA: TGTGCCAGCAGTTACTCGGAGCGAAATTACGAGCAGTACTTC. V usage is TRBV6-2 or TRBV6-3 and J usage is TRBJ2-7, with D unresolved. The germline V gene has CDR1 MNHEY and CDR2 SVGEGT. CDR3 length equals 14 residues. The V and J ends lost 0 bases and 4 bases respectively, with 10 bases between them.

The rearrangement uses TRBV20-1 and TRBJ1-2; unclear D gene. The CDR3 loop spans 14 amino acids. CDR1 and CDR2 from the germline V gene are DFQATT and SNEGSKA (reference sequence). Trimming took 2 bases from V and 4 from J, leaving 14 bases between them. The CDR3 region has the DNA TGCAGTGCTAGAATCCTAGGATCCAGCTATGGCTACACCTTC. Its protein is CSARILGSSYGYTF.

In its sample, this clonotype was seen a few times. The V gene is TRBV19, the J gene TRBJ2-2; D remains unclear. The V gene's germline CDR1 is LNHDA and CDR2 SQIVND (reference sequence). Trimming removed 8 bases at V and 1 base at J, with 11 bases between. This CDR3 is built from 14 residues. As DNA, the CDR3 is TGTGCCAGTTGTAGGACGGTGAACACCGGGGAGCTGTTTTTT. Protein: CASCRTVNTGELFF.

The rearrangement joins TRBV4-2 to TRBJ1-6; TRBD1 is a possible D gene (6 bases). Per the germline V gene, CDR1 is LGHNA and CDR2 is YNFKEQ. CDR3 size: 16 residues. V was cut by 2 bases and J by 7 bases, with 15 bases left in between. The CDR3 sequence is CASSQKGGAGNSPLHF. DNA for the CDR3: TGTGCCAGCAGCCAAAAGGGGGGCGCGGGCAATTCACCCCTCCACTTT.

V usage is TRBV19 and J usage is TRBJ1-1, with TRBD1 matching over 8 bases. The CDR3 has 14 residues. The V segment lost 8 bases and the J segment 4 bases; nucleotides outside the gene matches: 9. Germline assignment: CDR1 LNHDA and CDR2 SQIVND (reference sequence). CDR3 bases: TGTGCCAGTCTCAATCAGGGGGCTGTCACTGAAGCTTTCTTT. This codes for CASLNQGAVTEAFF.

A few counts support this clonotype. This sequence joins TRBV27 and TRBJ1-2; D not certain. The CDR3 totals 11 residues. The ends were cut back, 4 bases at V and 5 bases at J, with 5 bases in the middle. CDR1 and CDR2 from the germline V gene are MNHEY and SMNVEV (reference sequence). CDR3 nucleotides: TGTGCCAGCAGTTCGGGGTATGGCTACACCTTC. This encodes CASSSGYGYTF.

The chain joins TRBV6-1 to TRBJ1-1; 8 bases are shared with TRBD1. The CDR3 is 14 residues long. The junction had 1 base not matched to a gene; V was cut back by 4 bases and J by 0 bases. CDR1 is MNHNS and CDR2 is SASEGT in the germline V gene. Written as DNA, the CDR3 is TGTGCCAGCAGTGTGGACAGGGTGAACACTGAAGCTTTCTTT. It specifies CASSVDRVNTEAFF.

The CDR3 sequence: CASSLETGWNQPQHF. CDR3 sequence (DNA): TGTGCCAGCAGCTTAGAAACAGGGTGGAATCAGCCCCAGCATTTT. This chain joins TRBV7-8 and TRBJ1-5; TRBD1 is a possible D gene (6 bases). The CDR3 spans 15 residues. The V gene lost 1 base and the J gene lost 4 bases, with 11 bases spanning the gap. The germline CDR1 and CDR2 sequences are SGHVS and FQNEAQ.

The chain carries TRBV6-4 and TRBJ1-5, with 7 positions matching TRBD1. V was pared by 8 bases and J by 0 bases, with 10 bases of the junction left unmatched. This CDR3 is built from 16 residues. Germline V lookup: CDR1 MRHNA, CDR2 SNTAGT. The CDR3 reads CASHRGQSLSNQPQHF. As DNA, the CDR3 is TGTGCCAGCCATAGGGGGCAGTCCCTTAGCAATCAGCCCCAGCATTTT.